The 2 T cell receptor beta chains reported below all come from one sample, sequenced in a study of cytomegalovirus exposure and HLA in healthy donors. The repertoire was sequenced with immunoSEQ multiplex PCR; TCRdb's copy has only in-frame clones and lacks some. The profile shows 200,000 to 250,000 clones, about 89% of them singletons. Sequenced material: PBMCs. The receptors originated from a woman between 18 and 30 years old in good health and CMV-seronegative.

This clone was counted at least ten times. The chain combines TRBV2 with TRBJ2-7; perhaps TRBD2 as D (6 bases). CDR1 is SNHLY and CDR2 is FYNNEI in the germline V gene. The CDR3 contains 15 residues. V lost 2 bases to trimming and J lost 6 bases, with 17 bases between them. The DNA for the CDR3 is TGTGCCAGCAGTGAAAGACTAGGTATTAGGGTCGAGCAGTACTTC. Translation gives CASSERLGIRVEQYF.

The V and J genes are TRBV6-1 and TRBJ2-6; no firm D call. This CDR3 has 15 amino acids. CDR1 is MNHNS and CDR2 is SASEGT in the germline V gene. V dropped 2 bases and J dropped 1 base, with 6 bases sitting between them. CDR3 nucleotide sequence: TGTGCCAGCAGTGAATACGGGTCTGGGGCCAACGTCCTGACTTTC. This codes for CASSEYGSGANVLTF.